Shown below are 13 T cell receptor beta chains from a single sample sequenced in a study of blood T cell repertoires in COVID-19 (dated by TCRdb to the early 2020s). The library was generated by the immunoSEQ multiplex PCR assay. Not all clones reach the TCRdb copy of this immuneACCESS table, which keeps in-frame sequences only. Checked studies attribute under half of the gap to unresolved V genes and leave the rest unexplained. Counted in this sample were roughly 230,000 clones; roughly four fifths of them appeared once. The ten top clones hold just under 7.5% of the sample. The sequencing input was peripheral blood. All receptors come from a woman in her fifties or sixties with acute or convalescent COVID-19.

V usage is TRBV5-6 and J usage is TRBJ2-7; D is unresolved. The CDR3 sequence is 14 residues long. Germline V gives CDR1 SGHDT, CDR2 YYEEEE. V was cut by 6 bases and J by 6 bases, with 19 bases left in between. CDR3 amino acids: CASTIRYRPAEQYF. The CDR3, as DNA: TGTGCCAGCACCATCAGGTATCGGCCGGCCGAGCAGTACTTC.

The chain has TRBV7-9 and TRBJ1-2; no clear D. The CDR3 covers 13 residues. Between the trimmed V and J ends, which lost 5 bases and 7 bases, there was a span of 14 bases. In germline, CDR1 is SEHNR, CDR2 FQNEAQ (reference sequence). CDR3 sequence (DNA): TGTGCCAGCAGCGAAAACAAGGGAGGTGGCTACACCTTC. This encodes CASSENKGGGYTF.

The chain's CDR3 is CASSTGGTNEKLFF. The CDR3 coding sequence is TGTGCCAGCTCAACGGGGGGCACTAATGAAAAACTGTTTTTT. The rearrangement joins TRBV18 to TRBJ1-4; possible D gene TRBD1, 6 bases. Looked up from germline, CDR1 is KGHSH and CDR2 is LQKENI. The CDR3 covers 14 residues. Deletions cut 5 bases from V and 2 bases from J, with 9 bases between.

The V gene is TRBV5-1, the J gene TRBJ1-5, with D uncertain. Germline V gene data show CDR1 as SGHRS and CDR2 as YFSETQ. The CDR3 spans 15 residues. The V end was cut by 4 bases, the J end by 0 bases, with 11 bases between. This CDR3 reads CASSPDGDSNQPQHF. In DNA, the CDR3 is TGCGCCAGCAGCCCGGACGGGGATAGCAATCAGCCCCAGCATTTT.

This chain uses TRBV6-5 with TRBJ1-6, with 9 bases aligning to TRBD1. Germline V CDR1 and CDR2: MNHEY, SVGAGI. V shed 4 bases and J 10 bases; nucleotides not matched to a gene: 5. This CDR3 region has 14 residues. CDR3 sequence: CASSFRQGGSPLHF. The CDR3 DNA sequence: TGTGCCAGCAGTTTCAGACAGGGGGGATCACCCCTCCACTTT.

The chain joins TRBV7-2 to TRBJ1-6; D is possibly TRBD1 (6 bases). The CDR3 sequence is 15 residues long. Germline CDR1 reads SGHTA; CDR2 reads FQGNSA. Trimming shortened V by 6 bases and J by 9 bases, and 18 bases separated the two germline ends. CDR3 DNA sequence: TGTGCCAGCAGGTCCTCGCAGGGGAGTAGTTCACCCCTCCACTTT. Translated, it gives CASRSSQGSSSPLHF.

This chain's CDR3 is CASSLRGDGANVLTF. Here the CDR3 DNA reads TGTGCCAGCAGTTTACGCGGTGATGGGGCCAACGTCCTGACTTTC. This rearrangement joins TRBV28 to TRBJ2-6, with no clear D. V lost 2 bases and J 3 bases, leaving 8 bases between the germline ends. The germline CDR1 and CDR2 sequences are MDHEN and SYDVKM. This CDR3 contains 15 residues.

V and J are TRBV7-2 and TRBJ1-2, with TRBD1 identical over 7 bases. Germline values: CDR1 SGHTA, CDR2 FQGNSA. Trimming at V came to 3 bases and at J to 2 bases, leaving 6 bases not matched to a gene. The CDR3 sequence is 15 residues long. CDR3 nucleotides: TGTGCCAGCAGCTTGTCCACGGGACAGAACTATGGCTACACCTTC. Its translation is CASSLSTGQNYGYTF.

This clone was observed a single time. The genes are TRBV5-4 and TRBJ1-6; TRBD1 is a possible D gene (5 bases). CDR1 is SGHNT and CDR2 is YYREEE in the germline V gene (reference sequence). V lost 4 bases and J 0 bases, leaving 11 bases between the germline ends. The CDR3 has 16 residues. The CDR3 loop is CASSPDSSSYNSPLHF. In DNA form, the CDR3 reads TGTGCCAGCAGCCCCGACAGTAGCTCCTATAATTCACCCCTCCACTTT. Combining the CDR3 with reference TRBV5-4 and TRBJ1-6 gives the whole variable domain ETGVTQSPTHLIKTRGQQVTLRCSSQSGHNTVSWYQQALGQGPQFIFQYYREEENGRGNFPPRFSGLQFPNYSSELNVNALELDDSALYLCASSPDSSSYNSPLHFGNGTRLTVT.

The chain employs TRBV2 and TRBJ1-5; weak D call: TRBD1 (6 bases). Germline V lookup: CDR1 SNHLY, CDR2 FYNNEI. Deletions cut 6 bases from V and 6 bases from J, with 12 bases between. This CDR3 has 13 amino acids. The CDR3 loop reads CASRSGASQPQHF. CDR3 nucleotides: TGTGCCAGCAGATCAGGGGCAAGTCAGCCCCAGCATTTT.

V usage is TRBV9 and J usage is TRBJ2-3; 8 bases match TRBD1. V shed 3 bases and J 4 bases; nucleotides not matched to a gene: 7. Germline CDR1 SGDLS, CDR2 YYNGEE. The CDR3 sequence is 15 residues long. The CDR3 sequence: CASSGRQGFADTQYF. DNA of the CDR3: TGTGCCAGCAGCGGAAGACAGGGGTTCGCAGATACGCAGTATTTT.

This chain joins TRBV5-8 and TRBJ2-2; unclear D gene. CDR1 is SGHTS, CDR2 YDEGEE, per germline. The CDR3 has 15 residues. Trimming removed 1 base from V and 4 bases from J, with 11 bases in between. DNA of the CDR3: TGTGCCAGCAGCTTGTGGTCTTTCGGCACCGGGGAGCTGTTTTTT. This translates into CASSLWSFGTGELFF.

This clone was seen more than once but under ten times. The V and J genes are TRBV12-3 or TRBV12-4 and TRBJ1-1; 7 bases match TRBD1. The V and J ends lost 3 bases and 4 bases, in that order; junction bases with no gene match: 2. This CDR3 contains 13 residues. The CDR3 reads CASSFRGVTEAFF. CDR3 sequence (DNA): TGTGCCAGCAGTTTCAGGGGGGTCACTGAAGCTTTCTTT.